This T cell receptor beta chain came from a study of T cells in narcolepsy. Study in general: Enrolled donors included narcolepsy type 1 or type 2 patients and healthy controls.

Findings and caveats of the study: HCRT-specific and TRIB2-specific autoreactive clonotypes appeared among same-patient CSF and blood CD4+ clonotypes. Reportedly, autoreactive clonotypes were serially detected in patients' blood but not controls'.

Clones were sequenced by immunoSEQ multiplex PCR, and TCRdb holds only the in-frame ones, with some missing. The sample contains over 30,000 clones, roughly 87% of which appear only once. As to this clone: Its antigen remains unknown.

This clonotype was obtained from a human donor with narcolepsy. Sequencing used CD45RA- memory CD4+ T cells from PBMCs.

The CDR3 here is CASSEESGYTQYF. In nucleotides, the CDR3 is TGTGCCAGCAGTGAAGAGTCGGGGTATACGCAGTATTTT. V is TRBV6-1 and J is TRBJ2-3; possible D gene TRBD2, 5 bases. Germline V gives CDR1 MNHNS, CDR2 SASEGT. Trimming shortened V by 1 base and J by 7 bases, and 9 bases separated the two germline ends. The CDR3 runs to 13 residues.